A single TCR beta chain is shown here with its context. Its matching antigen is unknown. The CDR3 is 13 residues long. The germline V gene encodes CDR1 SGHTS and CDR2 YDEGEE. V lost 4 bases and J 8 bases, leaving 13 bases between the germline ends. PCR amplification relied on 60 Vbeta primers (plus 13 Jbeta primers). The assay was immunoSEQ multiplex PCR, and TCRdb's table has in-frame clones only and misses some. The sample holds around 110,000 clones; over 65% are singletons and the top ten take approximately 0.9%. This entry is derived from a study of cytomegalovirus exposure and HLA in healthy donors. Study-wide points: A likely sequencing artifact accounted for one observed cluster of highly shared sequence variants. The dataset shows that most TCR sequences were rare, while some public TCRs occurred in many donors.

The source is a woman between 25 and 40 years old in good health and CMV-seronegative. This chain uses TRBV5-8 with TRBJ2-1; D not certain. The sequencing sample was made of PBMCs. CDR3 bases: TGTGCCAGCAGCCTCGCGAGGCGTTATGAGCAGTTCTTC. Protein: CASSLARRYEQFF.